Each of the 16 T cell receptor beta chains below was sequenced from the same sample in a study of T-cell reconstitution after alpha-beta-depleted transplantation in children. General study findings and limits: At one year after transplant, newly produced T cells mostly accounted for T-cell counts and diversity.

The TCRbeta library incorporated unique molecular identifiers. TCRdb passed the PCR reads through MiXCR, listing each CDR3 protein once. The repertoire includes about 300,000 distinct CDR3 sequences, roughly 7.8% of them detected once, and approximately 9.1% sits in the top ten. For these TCRs, the target antigens are not known. The material was peripheral blood, obtained 360 days after TCRalphabeta/CD19-depleted stem cell transplant. The receptors come from a female patient aged 2-9 years who had a stem cell transplant for Fanconi anemia, so the T cells may come from the graft donor.

Ten or more counts support this clonotype. The CDR3 DNA reads as TGTGCCAGCAGTTTTCGAGCTAGCGGGGGGGAGCAGTTCTTC. Translating it yields CASSFRASGGEQFF. V usage is TRBV12-3 or TRBV12-4 and J usage is TRBJ2-1; TRBD2 agrees at 11 bases. This CDR3 has 14 residues. V was clipped by 3 bases and J by 10 bases; unmatched bases: 5.

This clonotype was seen repeatedly, ten times or more. The chain carries TRBV28 and TRBJ1-6; D gene ambiguous. Germline lookup yields CDR1 MDHEN and CDR2 SYDVKM. The V end was cut by 2 bases, the J end by 14 bases, with 16 bases between. The CDR3 spans 14 residues. CDR3 sequence reads: CASSLKVRAPALHF. The CDR3 DNA follows: TGTGCCAGCAGTTTAAAGGTTCGGGCCCCGGCCCTCCACTTT.

This clonotype was counted at least ten times. V is TRBV9 and J is TRBJ2-1; the match to TRBD2 covers 9 bases. This CDR3 has 16 amino acids. CDR1 and CDR2 (germline): SGDLS, YYNGEE. With V trimmed by 4 bases and J by 5 bases, 10 bases remained unmatched. This chain's CDR3 is CASSHSGGRDHNEQFF. CDR3 DNA: TGTGCCAGCAGCCACAGCGGCGGGAGGGACCACAATGAGCAGTTCTTC.

V usage is TRBV11-1 and J usage is TRBJ1-6; D is perhaps TRBD1 (6 bases). V gave up 4 bases and J gave up 8 bases, with 12 bases separating them. The CDR3 contains 14 residues. CDR1 and CDR2 from the germline V gene are SGHAT and FQDESV (reference sequence). In DNA form, the CDR3 reads TGTGCCAGCAGCTACCGGGACACCGATTCACCCCTCCACTTT. Its protein product is CASSYRDTDSPLHF. Supplemented by reference TRBV11-1 and TRBJ1-6, the full variable domain reads EAEVAQSPRYKITEKSQAVAFWCDPISGHATLYWYRQILGQGPELLVQFQDESVVDDSQLPKDRFSAERLKGVDSTLKIQPAELGDSAMYLCASSYRDTDSPLHFGNGTRLTVT.

This clonotype has a count of ten or more. The chain recombines TRBV9 with TRBJ1-2; TRBD1 agrees at 7 bases. Germline V gene sequence: CDR1 SGDLS, CDR2 YYNGEE. This CDR3 spans 11 amino acids. With V trimmed by 4 bases and J by 10 bases, 4 bases remained unmatched. CDR3 region: CASSFGQDYTF. The CDR3 region has the DNA TGTGCCAGCAGCTTTGGACAGGACTACACCTTC.

This clonotype was recorded many times. The genes are TRBV20-1 and TRBJ1-4, with D uncertain. Between the trimmed V and J ends, which lost 0 bases and 3 bases, there was a span of 14 bases. CDR1 is DFQATT and CDR2 is SNEGSKA in the germline V gene (reference sequence). The CDR3 is made up of 16 amino acids. The CDR3 DNA reads as TGCAGTGCTAGAGATCGACTTTTGGGCTCTAATGAAAAACTGTTTTTT. Its translation: CSARDRLLGSNEKLFF.

Many counts were recorded for this clonotype. The rearrangement joins TRBV2 to TRBJ2-5; maybe TRBD1 (6 bases). The CDR3 loop spans 12 amino acids. CDR1 SNHLY and CDR2 FYNNEI come from the germline V gene. The ends were cut back, 7 bases at V and 5 bases at J, with 11 bases in the middle. For the CDR3, the DNA is TGTGCCAGCAACCGACAGGCCGAGACCCAGTACTTC. Amino acids: CASNRQAETQYF.

This clonotype was seen repeatedly, ten times or more. V is TRBV7-9 and J is TRBJ2-3, with 9 bases that match TRBD1. The V segment lost 4 bases and the J segment 4 bases; nucleotides outside the gene matches: 6. CDR3 length: 15 residues. Germline V gene data show CDR1 as SEHNR and CDR2 as FQNEAQ (reference sequence). This CDR3 is CASSSQGQGPDTQYF. DNA of the CDR3: TGTGCCAGCAGCTCACAGGGACAGGGACCAGATACGCAGTATTTT.

In its sample, this clonotype was seen a few times. The CDR3 reads CASSRLGGRAYNEQFF. For the CDR3, the DNA is TGCGCCAGCAGCCGACTTGGCGGGAGGGCCTACAATGAGCAGTTCTTC. This sequence joins TRBV5-1 and TRBJ2-1; 9 bases map to TRBD2. With V trimmed by 4 bases and J by 2 bases, 7 bases remained unmatched. Germline V gene lookup returns CDR1 SGHRS and CDR2 YFSETQ. The CDR3 spans 16 residues.

The rearrangement uses TRBV28 and TRBJ1-1; D not resolved. The CDR3 length is 12 residues. Trimming removed 5 bases at V and 7 bases at J, with 11 bases between. Germline V gives CDR1 MDHEN, CDR2 SYDVKM. The CDR3 DNA is TGTGCCAGCAGTCTCCCAGGACTTGAAGCTTTCTTT. Protein: CASSLPGLEAFF.

This clonotype was counted at least ten times. The V and J genes are TRBV12-3 or TRBV12-4 and TRBJ2-3; a weak D match, TRBD2 (6 bases). V was trimmed by 3 bases and J by 3 bases, leaving 16 bases between them. The CDR3 sequence is 16 residues long. The CDR3 spells CASSFGRGSGTDTQYF. The CDR3 bases are TGTGCCAGCAGTTTTGGTCGGGGGTCAGGGACAGATACGCAGTATTTT.

CDR3 protein: CASSLWAELQETQYF. The CDR3 DNA follows: TGTGCCAGCAGTTTATGGGCAGAGCTACAAGAGACCCAGTACTTC. This chain links TRBV28 with TRBJ2-5; D not certain. Per germline, CDR1 MDHEN and CDR2 SYDVKM. V was cut by 0 bases and J by 2 bases, with 10 bases left in between. The CDR3 extends over 15 amino acids.

This clonotype came up a few times. The genes are TRBV3-1 and TRBJ2-1, with 9 bases lining up with TRBD2. The germline V gene encodes CDR1 LGHDT and CDR2 YNNKEL (reference sequence). The CDR3 has 16 residues. Unmatched junction bases numbered 13, after V lost 4 bases and J lost 9 bases. The CDR3 DNA reads as TGTGCCAGCAGCCCCCCGGGGGCGGGGGGGCTTCGTGAGCAGTTCTTC. This sequence encodes CASSPPGAGGLREQFF.

This clonotype was counted a few times. This rearrangement joins TRBV2 to TRBJ1-1, with D tentatively TRBD1 (5 bases). The CDR3 runs to 14 residues. Looked up from germline, CDR1 is SNHLY and CDR2 is FYNNEI. The V and J ends lost 8 bases and 6 bases respectively, with 19 bases between them. The CDR3 spells CASSQTGGVAEAFF. The CDR3 bases are TGTGCCAGCTCCCAAACCGGGGGTGTCGCTGAAGCTTTCTTT.

This rearrangement joins TRBV2 to TRBJ2-7; tentative D call: TRBD2 (5 bases). The CDR3 is 13 amino acids. V lost 0 bases to trimming and J lost 10 bases, with 13 bases between them. Germline V CDR1 and CDR2: SNHLY, FYNNEI. CDR3 bases: TGTGCCAGCAGTGAAGCGCTTCGCGGGTACCAGTACTTC. Translating it yields CASSEALRGYQYF.

This clonotype was picked up a small number of times. The chain joins TRBV27 to TRBJ2-1; TRBD2 matches at 10 bases. CDR1 MNHEY and CDR2 SMNVEV come from the germline V gene (reference sequence). There are 18 residues in the CDR3. The trim removed 2 bases at V and 2 bases at J, leaving 9 bases unmatched. CDR3 amino acids: CASSLGPLAGLTYNEQFF. CDR3 sequence (DNA): TGTGCCAGCAGTTTAGGGCCACTAGCGGGGCTTACCTACAATGAGCAGTTCTTC.